This T cell receptor (beta chain) was sequenced in a study of blood T cell repertoires in COVID-19. Study summary: The samples span acute and convalescent COVID-19 from the United States, Italy and Spain. PBMCs, B-cell-depleted T cells, or T cells provided the cDNA or gDNA that made up the material.

V was pared by 5 bases and J by 0 bases, with 8 bases between. Germline V gene lookup returns CDR1 GTSNPN and CDR2 SVGIG (reference sequence). This CDR3 region has 14 residues. This clone was recorded once. Per the original data handling: Quantification of nucleated cells was approximated via reference gene primer amplification. The method was immunoSEQ multiplex PCR; TCRdb's version includes in-frame clones alone and lacks a portion of them. V and J calls plus clone size are reproduced from that table; the DNA served to infer D and trimming. The sample shows 85,000 to 100,000 clones, around 84% of them seen only once.

V is TRBV30 and J is TRBJ2-6, with D maybe TRBD1 (5 bases). This TCR derives from a woman aged 55-75 years with acute or convalescent COVID-19. Sequencing was carried out using peripheral blood. The chain's CDR3 is CAWDSSSGANVLTF. CDR3 DNA: TGTGCCTGGGACAGCAGCTCTGGGGCCAACGTCCTGACTTTC.